The clone carrying this TCR beta chain showed up just a few times. The sample comes from a study of blood T cell repertoires in COVID-19. The study counted Cohort 3 donors as recovered given two negative PCRs, clearance, or symptom resolution. The V gene end was trimmed by 0 bases and the J gene end by 2 bases; junction bases not matched to a gene: 1. CDR1 and CDR2 (germline): LGHNA, YNFKEQ. The CDR3 sequence is 15 residues long. Per the original methods: Reference gene primer amplification in the assay estimated nucleated cell counts. The method was immunoSEQ multiplex PCR; TCRdb's version includes in-frame clones alone and lacks a portion of them. The DNA was the basis for D and trimming; V, J and clone size are from that table. The sample records 190,000 or so clones, 75% to 90% being singletons.

The V and J genes are TRBV4-2 and TRBJ2-5; 9 bases match TRBD2. The sample comprised PBMCs or T cells enriched from blood (not recorded which). This receptor was taken from a man in his forties who had recovered from COVID-19. CDR3 nucleotide sequence: TGTGCCAGCAGCCAAGAGGCGGGAGGGCAAGAGACCCAGTACTTC. Its protein product is CASSQEAGGQETQYF.